Included here is one TCR beta chain sequence, with context. Its antigen is unidentified. This record belongs to a study of Ad26.COV2.S vaccination and SARS-CoV-2 variants. Findings and caveats of the study: For non-spike TCRs, breadth in vaccine recipients resembled that in placebo recipients.

The germline CDR1 and CDR2 sequences are KGHSH and LQKENI. J gave up 5 bases and V 6 bases, and 6 bases lay outside the gene matches. The CDR3 covers 13 residues. Sequencing was performed with immunoSEQ multiplex PCR; in TCRdb, only in-frame clones are kept and a portion is missing. Of about 180,000 clones in the sample, around 85% were seen once. This sequence originates from a human donor who had recovered from COVID-19. The chain recombines TRBV18 with TRBJ2-5; 7 bases are a match to TRBD1. The material sequenced was peripheral blood, taken after recovery from COVID-19. This CDR3 is CASSTGLAETQYF. CDR3 nucleotide sequence: TGTGCCAGCTCGACAGGGTTGGCGGAGACCCAGTACTTC.